This T cell receptor (beta chain) came from a study of cytomegalovirus exposure and HLA in healthy donors. Study results and limitations: Diagnosis of cytomegalovirus status made by the classifier reportedly showed high specificity and sensitivity.

The protocol was immunoSEQ multiplex PCR, while the TCRdb copy is restricted to in-frame clones and leaves out a portion. This table has more than 95,000 clones, 70% to 90% appearing once. This CDR3 contains 13 residues. The germline CDR1 and CDR2 sequences are SGHNT and YENEEA. Trimming left V 5 bases short and J 3 bases short, with 11 bases between. Note on this clone: Its specificity is not known.

The chain carries TRBV11-3 and TRBJ2-7; D is perhaps TRBD1 (5 bases). The sequence was obtained from a woman aged 18-29 years in good health and CMV-seronegative. Sequenced sample: PBMCs. The CDR3 region is CASSQGWNYEQYF. For the CDR3, the DNA is TGTGCCAGCAGCCAGGGTTGGAACTACGAGCAGTACTTC.